This T cell receptor beta chain was captured by sequencing in a study of blood T cell repertoires in COVID-19. Original processing methods: Estimation of nucleated cell counts was performed using reference gene primer amplification. Assay used: immunoSEQ multiplex PCR; TCRdb lists only in-frame clones, some missing. V and J calls and clone size come straight from that table; D and trimming were deduced from the DNA. The data contain about 240,000 clones, around 88% of them singletons. Participants were placed into cohorts based on the clinical history they reported. Germline-derived CDR1 and CDR2 are MNHEY and SMNVEV (reference sequence). This CDR3 is built from 15 residues. Trimming at V came to 3 bases and at J to 8 bases, leaving 9 bases not matched to a gene.

The V call is TRBV27, the J call TRBJ2-2, with 7 bases lining up with TRBD2. Sequencing was done on a sample of PBMCs or T cells enriched from blood (not recorded which). The receptor was derived from a middle-aged woman with acute COVID-19. DNA of the CDR3: TGTGCCAGCAGTTTGGGGGGAGGGCCTGTTGGGGAGCTGTTTTTT. Residues: CASSLGGGPVGELFF.